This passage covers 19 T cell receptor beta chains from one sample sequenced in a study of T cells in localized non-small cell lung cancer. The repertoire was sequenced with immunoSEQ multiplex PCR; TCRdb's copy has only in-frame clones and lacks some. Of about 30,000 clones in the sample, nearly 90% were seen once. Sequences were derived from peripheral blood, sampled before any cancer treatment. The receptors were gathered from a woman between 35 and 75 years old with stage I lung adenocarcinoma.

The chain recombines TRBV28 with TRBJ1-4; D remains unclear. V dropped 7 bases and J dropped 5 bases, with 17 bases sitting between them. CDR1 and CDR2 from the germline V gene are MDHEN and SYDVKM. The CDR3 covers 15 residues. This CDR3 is CASNTEALFNEKLFF. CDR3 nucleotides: TGTGCCAGCAACACGGAGGCGTTATTCAATGAAAAACTGTTTTTT.

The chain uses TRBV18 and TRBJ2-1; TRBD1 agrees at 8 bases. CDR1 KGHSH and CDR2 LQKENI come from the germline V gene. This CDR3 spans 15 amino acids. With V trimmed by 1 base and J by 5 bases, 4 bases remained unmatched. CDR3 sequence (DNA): TGTGCCAGCTCACCACTGACAGGGGAAAACAATGAGCAGTTCTTC. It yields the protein CASSPLTGENNEQFF.

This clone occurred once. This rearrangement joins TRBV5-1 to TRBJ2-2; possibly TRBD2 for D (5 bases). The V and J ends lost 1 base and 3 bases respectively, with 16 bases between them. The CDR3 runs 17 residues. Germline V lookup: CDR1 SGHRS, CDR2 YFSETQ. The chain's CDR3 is CASSLSYGPRDTGELFF. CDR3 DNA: TGCGCCAGCAGCTTGTCCTACGGTCCGAGGGACACCGGGGAGCTGTTTTTT.

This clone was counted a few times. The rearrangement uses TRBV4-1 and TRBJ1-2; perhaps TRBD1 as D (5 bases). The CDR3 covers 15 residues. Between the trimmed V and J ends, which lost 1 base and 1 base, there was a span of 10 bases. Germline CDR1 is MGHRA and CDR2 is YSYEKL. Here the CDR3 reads CASSQVGGVNYGYTF. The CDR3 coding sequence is TGCGCCAGCAGCCAAGTTGGGGGAGTTAACTATGGCTACACCTTC.

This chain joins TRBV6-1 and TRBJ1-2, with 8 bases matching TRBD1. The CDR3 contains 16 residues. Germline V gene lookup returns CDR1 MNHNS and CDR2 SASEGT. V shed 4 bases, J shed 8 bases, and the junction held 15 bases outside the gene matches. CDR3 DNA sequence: TGTGCCAGCAGTGTATCAATTCGACAGGGGATGGGGGGCTACACCTTC. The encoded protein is CASSVSIRQGMGGYTF.

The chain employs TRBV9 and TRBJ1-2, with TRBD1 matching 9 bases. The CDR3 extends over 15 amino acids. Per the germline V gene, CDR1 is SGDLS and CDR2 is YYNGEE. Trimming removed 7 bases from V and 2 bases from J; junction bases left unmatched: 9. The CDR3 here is CASRQGESRNYGYTF. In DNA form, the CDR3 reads TGTGCCAGCCGACAGGGGGAAAGCCGGAACTATGGCTACACCTTC.

The DNA of the CDR3 is TGTGCCAGCAGTTACTCGAGGCTGGAGACCCAGTACTTC. Translated: CASSYSRLETQYF. This chain joins TRBV6-5 and TRBJ2-5; D call uncertain. The CDR3 length is 13 residues. The germline CDR1 and CDR2 sequences are MNHEY and SVGAGI. V lost 0 bases and J 5 bases, leaving 7 bases between the germline ends.

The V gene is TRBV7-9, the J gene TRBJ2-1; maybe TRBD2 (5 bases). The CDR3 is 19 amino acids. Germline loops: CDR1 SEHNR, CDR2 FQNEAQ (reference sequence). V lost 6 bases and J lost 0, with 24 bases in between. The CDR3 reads CASRPQRAEVTSSYNEQFF. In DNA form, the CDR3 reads TGTGCCAGCAGACCACAACGAGCGGAGGTGACGAGCTCCTACAATGAGCAGTTCTTC.

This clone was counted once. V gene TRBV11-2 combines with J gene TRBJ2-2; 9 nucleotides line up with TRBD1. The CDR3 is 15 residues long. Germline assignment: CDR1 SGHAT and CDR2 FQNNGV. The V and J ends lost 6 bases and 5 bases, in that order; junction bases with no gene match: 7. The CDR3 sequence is CASRTGGLSTGELFF. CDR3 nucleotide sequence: TGTGCCAGCAGAACAGGGGGCCTTTCGACCGGGGAGCTGTTTTTT.

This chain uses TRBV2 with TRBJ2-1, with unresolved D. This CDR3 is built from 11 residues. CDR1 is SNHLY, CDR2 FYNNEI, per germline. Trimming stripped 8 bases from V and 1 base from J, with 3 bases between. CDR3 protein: CASLSYNEQFF. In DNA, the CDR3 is TGTGCCAGCCTGTCCTACAATGAGCAGTTCTTC.

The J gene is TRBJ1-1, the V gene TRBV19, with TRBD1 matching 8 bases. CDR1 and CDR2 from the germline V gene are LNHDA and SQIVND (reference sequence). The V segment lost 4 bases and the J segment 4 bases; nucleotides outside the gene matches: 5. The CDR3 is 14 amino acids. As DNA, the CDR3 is TGTGCCAGTAGTAAACAGGGGGGAGCCACTGAAGCTTTCTTT. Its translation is CASSKQGGATEAFF. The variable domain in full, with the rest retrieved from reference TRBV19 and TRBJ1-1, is DGGITQSPKYLFRKEGQNVTLSCEQNLNHDAMYWYRQDPGQGLRLIYYSQIVNDFQKGDIAEGYSVSREKKESFPLTVTSAQKNPTAFYLCASSKQGGATEAFFGQGTRLTVV.

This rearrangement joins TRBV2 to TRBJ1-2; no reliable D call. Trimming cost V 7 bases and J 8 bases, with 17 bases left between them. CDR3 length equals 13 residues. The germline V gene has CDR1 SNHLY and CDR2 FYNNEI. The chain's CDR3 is CASIMTQLGGYTF. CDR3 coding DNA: TGTGCCAGCATTATGACCCAATTGGGGGGCTACACCTTC.

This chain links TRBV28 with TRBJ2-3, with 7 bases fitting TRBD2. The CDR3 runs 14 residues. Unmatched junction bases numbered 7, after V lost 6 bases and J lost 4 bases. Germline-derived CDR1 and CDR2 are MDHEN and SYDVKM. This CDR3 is CASRTSRSADTQYF. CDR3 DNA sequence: TGTGCCAGCAGGACTAGCCGGTCCGCAGATACGCAGTATTTT.

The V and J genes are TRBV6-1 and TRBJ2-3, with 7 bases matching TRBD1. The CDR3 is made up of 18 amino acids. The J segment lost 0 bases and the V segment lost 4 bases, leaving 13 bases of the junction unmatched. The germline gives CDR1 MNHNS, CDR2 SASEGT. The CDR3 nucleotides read TGTGCCAGCAGTGTCCGGCAGGGGGATAGCACTAGCACAGATACGCAGTATTTT. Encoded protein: CASSVRQGDSTSTDTQYF.

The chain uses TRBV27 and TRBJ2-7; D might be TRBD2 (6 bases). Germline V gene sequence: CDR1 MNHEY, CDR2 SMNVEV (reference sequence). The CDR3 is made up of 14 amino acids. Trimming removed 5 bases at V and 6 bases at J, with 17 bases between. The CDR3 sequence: CASSLTRGSGEQYF. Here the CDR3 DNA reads TGTGCCAGCAGTCTAACGCGGGGCTCGGGCGAGCAGTACTTC.

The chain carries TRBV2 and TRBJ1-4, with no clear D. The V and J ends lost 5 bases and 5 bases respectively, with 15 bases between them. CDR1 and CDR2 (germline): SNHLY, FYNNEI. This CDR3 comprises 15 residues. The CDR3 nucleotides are TGTGCCAGCAGTAACCCGGACGGGAAGAATGAAAAACTGTTTTTT. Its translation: CASSNPDGKNEKLFF.

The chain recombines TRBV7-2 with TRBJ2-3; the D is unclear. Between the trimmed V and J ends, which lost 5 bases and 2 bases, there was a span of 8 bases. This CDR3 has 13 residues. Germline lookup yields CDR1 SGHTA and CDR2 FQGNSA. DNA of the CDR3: TGTGCCAGCAGCCAACGTTCCACAGATACGCAGTATTTT. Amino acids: CASSQRSTDTQYF.

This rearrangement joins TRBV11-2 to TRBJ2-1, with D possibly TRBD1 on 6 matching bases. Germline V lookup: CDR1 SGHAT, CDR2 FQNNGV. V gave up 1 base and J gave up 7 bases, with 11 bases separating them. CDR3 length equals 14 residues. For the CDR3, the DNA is TGTGCCAGCAGCTTAGGACAGGCCATTAATGAGCAGTTCTTC. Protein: CASSLGQAINEQFF.

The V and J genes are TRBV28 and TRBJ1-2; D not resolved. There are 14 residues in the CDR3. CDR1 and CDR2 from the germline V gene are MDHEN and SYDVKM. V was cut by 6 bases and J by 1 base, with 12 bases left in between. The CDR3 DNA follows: TGTGCCAGCAGCTACCTCGGGAGTAACTATGGCTACACCTTC. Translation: CASSYLGSNYGYTF.